Below, one TCR beta chain is given with its context. The data are from a study of blood T cell repertoires in COVID-19. On the study more broadly: COVID-19 samples, acute and convalescent, were from the United States, Italy and Spain. PBMCs, B-cell-depleted T cells, or T cells provided the cDNA or gDNA that made up the material.

V trimming: 5 bases; J trimming: 3 bases; junction bases outside the gene matches: 7. The CDR3 is 14 amino acids. Germline CDR1 is SGHTA and CDR2 is FQGNSA. Libraries were prepared by immunoSEQ multiplex PCR; TCRdb keeps only in-frame clonotypes and omits some of them. Of roughly 99,000 clones listed, around nine tenths are singletons. V usage is TRBV7-2 and J usage is TRBJ2-7; 7 positions agree with TRBD2. The sequenced sample consisted of peripheral blood. This sequence originates from a woman in her 30s with acute or convalescent COVID-19. The CDR3 bases are TGTGCCAGCAGCCAGGGAGGGAGCGACTACGAGCAGTACTTC. Its protein product is CASSQGGSDYEQYF.